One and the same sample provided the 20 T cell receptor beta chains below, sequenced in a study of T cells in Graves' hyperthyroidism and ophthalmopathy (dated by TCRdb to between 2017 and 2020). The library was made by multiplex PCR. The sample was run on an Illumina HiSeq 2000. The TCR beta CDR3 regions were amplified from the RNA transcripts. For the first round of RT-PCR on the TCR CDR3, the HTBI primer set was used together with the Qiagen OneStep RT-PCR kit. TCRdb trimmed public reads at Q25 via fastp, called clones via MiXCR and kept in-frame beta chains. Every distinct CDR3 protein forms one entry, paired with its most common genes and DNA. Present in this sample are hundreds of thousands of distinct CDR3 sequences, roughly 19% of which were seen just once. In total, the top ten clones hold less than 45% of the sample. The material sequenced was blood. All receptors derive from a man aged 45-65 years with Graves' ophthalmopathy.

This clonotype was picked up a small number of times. The CDR3 DNA reads TGTGCCGGGCTGACCACTGCTGGGGCCAACGTCCTGACTTTC. Translating it yields CAGLTTAGANVLTF. The rearrangement uses TRBV2 and TRBJ2-6; D not resolved. This CDR3 contains 14 residues. Germline-derived CDR1 and CDR2 are SNHLY and FYNNEI. Trimming removed 11 bases at V and 2 bases at J, with 13 bases between.

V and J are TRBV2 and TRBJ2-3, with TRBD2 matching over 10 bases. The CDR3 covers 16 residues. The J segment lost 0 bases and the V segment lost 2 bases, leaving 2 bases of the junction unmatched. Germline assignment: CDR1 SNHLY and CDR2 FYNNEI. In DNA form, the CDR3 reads TGTGCCAGCAGTGAACTAGCGGGGGAGAGCACAGATACGCAGTATTTT. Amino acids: CASSELAGESTDTQYF.

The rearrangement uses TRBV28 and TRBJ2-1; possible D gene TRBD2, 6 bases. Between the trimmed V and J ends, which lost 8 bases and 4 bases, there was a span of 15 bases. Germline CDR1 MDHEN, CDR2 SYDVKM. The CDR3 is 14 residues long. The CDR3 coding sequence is TGTGCCAGCGAGGGCCAGCGGGTATACAATGAGCAGTTCTTC. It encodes CASEGQRVYNEQFF.

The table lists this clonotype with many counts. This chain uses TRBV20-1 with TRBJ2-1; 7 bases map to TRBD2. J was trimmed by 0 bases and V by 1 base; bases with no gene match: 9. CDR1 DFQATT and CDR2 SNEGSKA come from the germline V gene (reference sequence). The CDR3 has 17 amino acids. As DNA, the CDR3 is TGCAGTGCTAGAGGCGTCGGGGCGGGGGTCTCCTACAATGAGCAGTTCTTC. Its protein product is CSARGVGAGVSYNEQFF.

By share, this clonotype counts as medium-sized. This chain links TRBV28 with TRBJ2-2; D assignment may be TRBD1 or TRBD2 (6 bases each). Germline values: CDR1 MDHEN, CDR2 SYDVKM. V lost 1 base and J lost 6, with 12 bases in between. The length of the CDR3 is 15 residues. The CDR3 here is CASSLSGGGSGELFF. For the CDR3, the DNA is TGTGCCAGCAGTTTATCCGGGGGCGGATCCGGGGAGCTGTTTTTT.

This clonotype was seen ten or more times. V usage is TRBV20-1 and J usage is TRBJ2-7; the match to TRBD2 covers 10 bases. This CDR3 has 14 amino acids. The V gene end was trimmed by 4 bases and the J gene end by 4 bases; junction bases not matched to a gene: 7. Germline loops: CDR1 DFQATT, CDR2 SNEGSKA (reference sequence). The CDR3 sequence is CSATPGTSVYEQYF. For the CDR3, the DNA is TGCAGTGCTACTCCCGGGACTAGCGTGTACGAGCAGTACTTC.

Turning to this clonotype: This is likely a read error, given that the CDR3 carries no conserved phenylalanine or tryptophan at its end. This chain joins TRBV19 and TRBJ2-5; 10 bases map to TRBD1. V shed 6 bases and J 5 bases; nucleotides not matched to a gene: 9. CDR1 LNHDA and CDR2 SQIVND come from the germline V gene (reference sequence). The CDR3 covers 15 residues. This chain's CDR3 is CASRAGTGAWETQYL. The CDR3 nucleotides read TGTGCCAGTAGGGCCGGGACAGGGGCCTGGGAGACCCAGTACCTC.

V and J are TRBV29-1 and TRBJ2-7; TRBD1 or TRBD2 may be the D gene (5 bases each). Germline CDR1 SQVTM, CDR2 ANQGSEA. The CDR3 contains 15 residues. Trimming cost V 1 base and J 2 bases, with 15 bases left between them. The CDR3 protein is CSVEATGQLPYEQYF. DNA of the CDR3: TGCAGCGTTGAAGCTACGGGGCAATTACCCTACGAGCAGTACTTC.

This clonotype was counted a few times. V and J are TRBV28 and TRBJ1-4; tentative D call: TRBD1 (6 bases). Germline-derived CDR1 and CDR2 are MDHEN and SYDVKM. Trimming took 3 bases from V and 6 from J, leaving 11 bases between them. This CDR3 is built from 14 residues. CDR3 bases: TGTGCCAGCAGTTTCGTACAGGGCCATGAAAAACTGTTTTTT. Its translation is CASSFVQGHEKLFF.

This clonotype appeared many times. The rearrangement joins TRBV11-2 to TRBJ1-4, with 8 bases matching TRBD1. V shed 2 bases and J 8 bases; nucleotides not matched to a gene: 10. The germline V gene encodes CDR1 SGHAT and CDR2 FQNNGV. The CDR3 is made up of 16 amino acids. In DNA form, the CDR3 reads TGTGCCAGCAGCTTAAGAATTGGACAGGGCAGGGAAAAACTGTTTTTT. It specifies CASSLRIGQGREKLFF.

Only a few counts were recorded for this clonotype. CDR3 DNA: TGTGCCAGTAAAAACAGACAGAGCTCCTACGAGCAGTACTTC. It specifies CASKNRQSSYEQYF. The chain carries TRBV19 and TRBJ2-7; a possible D gene is TRBD1 (5 bases). CDR1 and CDR2 (germline): LNHDA, SQIVND (reference sequence). Between the trimmed V and J ends, which lost 7 bases and 0 bases, there was a span of 13 bases. The CDR3 length is 14 residues.

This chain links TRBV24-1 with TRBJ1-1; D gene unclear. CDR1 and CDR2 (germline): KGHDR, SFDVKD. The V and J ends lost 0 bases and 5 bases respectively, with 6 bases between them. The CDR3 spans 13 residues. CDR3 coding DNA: TGTGCCACCAGTGATTTGGATGGGACTGAAGCTTTCTTT. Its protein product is CATSDLDGTEAFF.

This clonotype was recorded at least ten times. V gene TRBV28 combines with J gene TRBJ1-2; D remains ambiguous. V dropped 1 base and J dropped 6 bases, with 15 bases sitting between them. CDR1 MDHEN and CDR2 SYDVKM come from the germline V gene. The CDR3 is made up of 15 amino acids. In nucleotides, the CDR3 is TGTGCCAGCAGTTTATTATCCAGGAGGGTCGATGGCTACACCTTC. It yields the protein CASSLLSRRVDGYTF.

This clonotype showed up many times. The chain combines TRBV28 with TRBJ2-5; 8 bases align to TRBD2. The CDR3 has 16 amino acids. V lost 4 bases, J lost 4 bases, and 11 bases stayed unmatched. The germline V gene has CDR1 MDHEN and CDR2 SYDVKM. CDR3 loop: CASSSQGAGVRETQYF. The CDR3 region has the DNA TGTGCCAGCAGTTCCCAGGGAGCGGGAGTTCGAGAGACCCAGTACTTC.

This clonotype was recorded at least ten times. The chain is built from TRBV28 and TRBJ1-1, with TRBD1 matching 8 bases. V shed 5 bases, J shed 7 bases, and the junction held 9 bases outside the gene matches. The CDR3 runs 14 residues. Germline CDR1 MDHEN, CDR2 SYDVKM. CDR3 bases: TGTGCCAGCAGTCGACCCCGACAGGGGAGTGAAGCTTTCTTT. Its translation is CASSRPRQGSEAFF.

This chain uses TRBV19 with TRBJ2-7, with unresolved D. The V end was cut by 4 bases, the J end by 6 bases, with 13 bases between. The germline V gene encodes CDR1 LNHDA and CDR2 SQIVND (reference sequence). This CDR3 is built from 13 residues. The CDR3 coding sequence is TGTGCCAGTAGTACAACCTTAAAGGGCGAGCAGTACTTC. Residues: CASSTTLKGEQYF.

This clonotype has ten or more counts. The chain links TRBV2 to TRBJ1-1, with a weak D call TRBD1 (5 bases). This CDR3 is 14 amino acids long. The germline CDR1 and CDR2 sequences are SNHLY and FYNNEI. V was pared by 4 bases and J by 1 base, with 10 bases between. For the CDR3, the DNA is TGTGCCAGCAGTGTAGGGGCGTCGAACACTGAAGCTTTCTTT. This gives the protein CASSVGASNTEAFF.

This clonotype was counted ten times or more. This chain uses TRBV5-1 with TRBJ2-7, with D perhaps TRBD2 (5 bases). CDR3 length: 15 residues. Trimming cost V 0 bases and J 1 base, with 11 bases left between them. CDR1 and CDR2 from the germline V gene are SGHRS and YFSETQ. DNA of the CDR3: TGCGCCAGCAGCTTGGCCGGGGTACCTTCCTACGAGCAGTACTTC. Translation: CASSLAGVPSYEQYF.

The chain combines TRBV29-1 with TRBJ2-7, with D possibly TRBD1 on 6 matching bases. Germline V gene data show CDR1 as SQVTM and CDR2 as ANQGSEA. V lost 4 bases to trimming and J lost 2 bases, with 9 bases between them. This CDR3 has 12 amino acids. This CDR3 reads CSVVGGTYEQYF. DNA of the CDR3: TGCAGCGTTGTAGGGGGAACCTACGAGCAGTACTTC.

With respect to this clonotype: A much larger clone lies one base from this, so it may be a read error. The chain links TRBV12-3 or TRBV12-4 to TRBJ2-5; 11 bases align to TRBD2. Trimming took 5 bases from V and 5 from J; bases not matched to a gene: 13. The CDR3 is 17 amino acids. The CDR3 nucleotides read TGTGCCAGCAGTCCCCCTAGCGGGAGGCGGGGCACTGAGACCCAGTACTTC. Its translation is CASSPPSGRRGTETQYF.